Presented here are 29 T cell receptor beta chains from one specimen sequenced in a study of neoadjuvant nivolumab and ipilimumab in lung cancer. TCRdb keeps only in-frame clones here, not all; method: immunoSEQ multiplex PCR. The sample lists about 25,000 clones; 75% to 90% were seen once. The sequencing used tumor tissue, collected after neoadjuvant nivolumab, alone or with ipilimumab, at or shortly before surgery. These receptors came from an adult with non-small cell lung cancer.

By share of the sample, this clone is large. The chain's CDR3 is CASSLIDRDNEQFF. The CDR3, as DNA: TGTGCCAGCAGCTTGATAGACAGGGACAATGAGCAGTTCTTC. This chain links TRBV7-9 with TRBJ2-1; 7 bases agree with TRBD1. This CDR3 region has 14 residues. Trimming removed 3 bases from V and 5 bases from J; junction bases left unmatched: 4. Germline V lookup: CDR1 SEHNR, CDR2 FQNEAQ (reference sequence).

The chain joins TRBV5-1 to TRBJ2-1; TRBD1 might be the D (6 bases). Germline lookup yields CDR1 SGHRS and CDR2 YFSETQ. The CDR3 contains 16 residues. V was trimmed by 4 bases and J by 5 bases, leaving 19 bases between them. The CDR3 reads CASSITQGYTNNEQFF. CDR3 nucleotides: TGCGCCAGCAGCATAACACAGGGTTATACTAACAATGAGCAGTTCTTC.

The CDR3 here is CASSLGGAGNQPQHF. CDR3 coding DNA: TGTGCCAGCAGCTTGGGAGGGGCAGGCAATCAGCCCCAGCATTTT. V is TRBV5-5 and J is TRBJ1-5; tentative D call: TRBD1 (5 bases). CDR3 size: 15 residues. Germline CDR1 and CDR2: SGHKS and YYEKEE (reference sequence). V lost 0 bases and J lost 2, with 9 bases in between.

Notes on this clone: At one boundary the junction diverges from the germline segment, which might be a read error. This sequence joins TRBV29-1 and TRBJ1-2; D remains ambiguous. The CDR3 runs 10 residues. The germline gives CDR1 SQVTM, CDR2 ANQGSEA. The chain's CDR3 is CSVERQSNLF. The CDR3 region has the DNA TGCAGCGTTGAACGTCAATCTAACCTCTTC.

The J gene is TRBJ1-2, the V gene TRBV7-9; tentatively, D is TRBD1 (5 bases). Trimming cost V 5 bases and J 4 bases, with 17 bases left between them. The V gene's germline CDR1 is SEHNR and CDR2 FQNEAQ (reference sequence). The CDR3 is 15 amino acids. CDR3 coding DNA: TGTGCCAGCAGCCGTGCCGGTGGGACGGGCTATGGCTACACCTTC. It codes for CASSRAGGTGYGYTF.

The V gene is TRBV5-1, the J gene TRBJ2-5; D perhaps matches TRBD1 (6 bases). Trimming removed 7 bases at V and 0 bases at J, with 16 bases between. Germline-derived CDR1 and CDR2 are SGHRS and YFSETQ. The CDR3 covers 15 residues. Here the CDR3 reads CASGENGQYQETQYF. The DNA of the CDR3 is TGCGCCAGCGGAGAAAACGGACAGTACCAAGAGACCCAGTACTTC.

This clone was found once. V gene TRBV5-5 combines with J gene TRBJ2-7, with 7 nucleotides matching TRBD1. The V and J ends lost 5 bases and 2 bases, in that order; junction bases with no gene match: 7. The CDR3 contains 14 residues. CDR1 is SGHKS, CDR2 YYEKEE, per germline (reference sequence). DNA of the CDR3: TGTGCCAGCAGTGTGACAGGGAAGGCCTACGAGCAGTACTTC. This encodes CASSVTGKAYEQYF. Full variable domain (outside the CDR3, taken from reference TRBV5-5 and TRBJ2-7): DAGVTQSPTHLIKTRGQQVTLRCSPISGHKSVSWYQQVLGQGPQFIFQYYEKEERGRGNFPDRFSARQFPNYSSELNVNALLLGDSALYLCASSVTGKAYEQYFGPGTRLTVT.

CDR3 amino acids: CASSVGGETQYF. The CDR3 DNA is TGTGCCAGCAGCGTTGGAGGAGAGACCCAGTACTTC. The chain combines TRBV11-2 with TRBJ2-5; perhaps TRBD2 as D (5 bases). V shed 5 bases and J shed 4 bases, with 8 bases lying between them. The CDR3 covers 12 residues. Germline V gene data show CDR1 as SGHAT and CDR2 as FQNNGV.

CDR3 DNA: TGTGCCAGCAGCTTATCGGGGCCCAGCTGGGAGACCCAGTACTTC. Translated, it gives CASSLSGPSWETQYF. The J gene is TRBJ2-5, the V gene TRBV7-6; the D gene could be TRBD1 or TRBD2 (5 bases each). V gave up 2 bases and J gave up 5 bases, with 15 bases separating them. The germline V gene has CDR1 SGHVS and CDR2 FNYEAQ. This CDR3 region has 15 residues.

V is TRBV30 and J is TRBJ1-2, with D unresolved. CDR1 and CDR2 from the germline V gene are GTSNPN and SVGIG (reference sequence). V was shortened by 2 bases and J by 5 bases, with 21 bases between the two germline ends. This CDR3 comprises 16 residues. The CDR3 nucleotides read TGTGCCTGGAGTCCCCTCACATCCCGGACCCTATATGGCTACACCTTC. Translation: CAWSPLTSRTLYGYTF. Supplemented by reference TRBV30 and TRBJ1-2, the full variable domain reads SQTIHQWPATLVQPVGSPLSLECTVEGTSNPNLYWYRQAAGRGLQLLFYSVGIGQISSEVPQNLSASRPQDRQFILSSKKLLLSDSGFYLCAWSPLTSRTLYGYTFGSGTRLTVV.

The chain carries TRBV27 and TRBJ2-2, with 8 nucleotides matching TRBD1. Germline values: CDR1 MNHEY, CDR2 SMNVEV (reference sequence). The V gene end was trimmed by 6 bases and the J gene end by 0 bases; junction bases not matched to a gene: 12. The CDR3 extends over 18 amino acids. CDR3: CASRPGTGAFANTGELFF. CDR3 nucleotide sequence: TGTGCCAGCAGACCCGGGACAGGTGCATTCGCGAACACCGGGGAGCTGTTTTTT.

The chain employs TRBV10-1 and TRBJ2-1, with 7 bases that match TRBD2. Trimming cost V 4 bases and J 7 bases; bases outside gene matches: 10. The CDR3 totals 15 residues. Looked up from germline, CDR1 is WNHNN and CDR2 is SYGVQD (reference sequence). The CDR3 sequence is CASSGRAGESNEQFF. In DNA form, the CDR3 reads TGCGCCAGCAGTGGACGGGCGGGAGAAAGTAATGAGCAGTTCTTC.

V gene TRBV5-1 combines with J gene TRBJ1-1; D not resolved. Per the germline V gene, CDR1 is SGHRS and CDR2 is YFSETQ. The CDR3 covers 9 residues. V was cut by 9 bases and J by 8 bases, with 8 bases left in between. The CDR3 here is CATNSEAFF. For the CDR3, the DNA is TGCGCCACTAACTCCGAAGCTTTCTTT.

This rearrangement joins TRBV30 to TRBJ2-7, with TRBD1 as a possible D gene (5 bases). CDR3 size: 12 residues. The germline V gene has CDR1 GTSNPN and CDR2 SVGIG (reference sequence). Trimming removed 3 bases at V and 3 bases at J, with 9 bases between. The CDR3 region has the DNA TGTGCCTGGAGAGACAGCAACTACGAGCAGTACTTC. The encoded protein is CAWRDSNYEQYF.

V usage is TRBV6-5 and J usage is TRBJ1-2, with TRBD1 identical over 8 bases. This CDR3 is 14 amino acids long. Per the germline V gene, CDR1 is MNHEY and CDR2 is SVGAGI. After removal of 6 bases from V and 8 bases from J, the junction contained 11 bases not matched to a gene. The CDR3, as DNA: TGTGCCAGCAGACCCCGGGACAGGCGACTAGGCTACACCTTC. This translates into CASRPRDRRLGYTF.

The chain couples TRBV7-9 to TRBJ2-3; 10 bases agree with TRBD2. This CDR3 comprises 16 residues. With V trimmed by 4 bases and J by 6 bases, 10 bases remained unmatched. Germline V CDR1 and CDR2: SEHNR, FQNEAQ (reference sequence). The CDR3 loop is CASSSGEAGGPDTQYF. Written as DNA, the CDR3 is TGTGCCAGCAGCTCCGGGGAAGCGGGAGGGCCTGATACGCAGTATTTT.

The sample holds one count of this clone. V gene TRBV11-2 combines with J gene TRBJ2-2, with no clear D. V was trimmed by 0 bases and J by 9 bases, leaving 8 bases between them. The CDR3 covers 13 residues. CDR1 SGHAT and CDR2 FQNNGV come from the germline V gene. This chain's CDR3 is CASSLDRVRELFF. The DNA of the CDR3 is TGTGCCAGCAGCTTAGACCGGGTCAGGGAGCTGTTTTTT. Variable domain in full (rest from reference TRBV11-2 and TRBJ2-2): EAGVAQSPRYKIIEKRQSVAFWCNPISGHATLYWYQQILGQGPKLLIQFQNNGVVDDSQLPKDRFSAERLKGVDSTLKIQPAKLEDSAVYLCASSLDRVRELFFGEGSRLTVL.

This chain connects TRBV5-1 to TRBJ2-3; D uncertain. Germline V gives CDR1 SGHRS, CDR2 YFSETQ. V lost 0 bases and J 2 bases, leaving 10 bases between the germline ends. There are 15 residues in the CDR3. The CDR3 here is CASSLVGSFTDTQYF. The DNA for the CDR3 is TGCGCCAGCAGCTTGGTGGGCTCCTTCACAGATACGCAGTATTTT. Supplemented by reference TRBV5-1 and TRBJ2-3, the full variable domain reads KAGVTQTPRYLIKTRGQQVTLSCSPISGHRSVSWYQQTPGQGLQFLFEYFSETQRNKGNFPGRFSGRQFSNSRSEMNVSTLELGDSALYLCASSLVGSFTDTQYFGPGTRLTVL.

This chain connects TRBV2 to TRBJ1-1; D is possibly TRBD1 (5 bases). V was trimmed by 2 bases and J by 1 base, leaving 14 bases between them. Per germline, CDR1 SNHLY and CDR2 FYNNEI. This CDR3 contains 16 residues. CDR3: CASSEQSLQGNTEAFF. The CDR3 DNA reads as TGTGCCAGCAGTGAACAGTCCCTTCAGGGGAACACTGAAGCTTTCTTT.

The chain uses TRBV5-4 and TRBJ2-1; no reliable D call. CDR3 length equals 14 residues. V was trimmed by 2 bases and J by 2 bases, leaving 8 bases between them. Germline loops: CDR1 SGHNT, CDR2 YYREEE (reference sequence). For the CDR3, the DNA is TGTGCCAGCAGCTTTCTAGGACCCTACAATGAGCAGTTCTTC. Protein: CASSFLGPYNEQFF.

CDR3 DNA sequence: TGTGCCAGCAGCCACCTAAACCAGGGGGCTTACAATGAGCAGTTCTTC. Encoded protein: CASSHLNQGAYNEQFF. The chain is built from TRBV14 and TRBJ2-1; TRBD1 agrees at 8 bases. The CDR3 is 16 amino acids. Germline CDR1 is SGHDN and CDR2 is FVKESK. V lost 3 bases to trimming and J lost 4 bases; unmatched junction nucleotides: 8.

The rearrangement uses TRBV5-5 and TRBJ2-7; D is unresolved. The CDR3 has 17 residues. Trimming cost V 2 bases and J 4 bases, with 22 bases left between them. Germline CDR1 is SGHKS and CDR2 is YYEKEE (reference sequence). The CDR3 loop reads CASSFGQSGLGRYEQYF. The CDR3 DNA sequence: TGTGCCAGCAGCTTCGGCCAAAGTGGCTTAGGGCGTTACGAGCAGTACTTC. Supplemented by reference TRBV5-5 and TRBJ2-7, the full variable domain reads DAGVTQSPTHLIKTRGQQVTLRCSPISGHKSVSWYQQVLGQGPQFIFQYYEKEERGRGNFPDRFSARQFPNYSSELNVNALLLGDSALYLCASSFGQSGLGRYEQYFGPGTRLTVT.

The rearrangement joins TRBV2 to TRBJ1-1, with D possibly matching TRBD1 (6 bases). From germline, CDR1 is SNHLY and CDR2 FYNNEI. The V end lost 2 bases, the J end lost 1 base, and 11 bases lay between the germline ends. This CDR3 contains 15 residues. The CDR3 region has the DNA TGTGCCAGCAGTGAACTTACAGGGAAGAACACTGAAGCTTTCTTT. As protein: CASSELTGKNTEAFF.

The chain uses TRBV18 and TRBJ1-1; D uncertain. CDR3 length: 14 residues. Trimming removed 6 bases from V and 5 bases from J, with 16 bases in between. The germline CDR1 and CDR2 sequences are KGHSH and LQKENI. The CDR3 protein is CASSHELGGTEAFF. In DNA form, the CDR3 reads TGTGCCAGCTCCCACGAATTGGGCGGGACTGAAGCTTTCTTT.

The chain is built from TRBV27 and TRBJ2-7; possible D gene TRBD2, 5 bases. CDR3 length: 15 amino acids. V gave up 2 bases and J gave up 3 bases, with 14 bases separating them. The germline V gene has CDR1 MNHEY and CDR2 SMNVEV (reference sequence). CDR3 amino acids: CASSLGGREIYEQYF. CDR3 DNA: TGTGCCAGCAGTTTAGGCGGGCGCGAAATCTACGAGCAGTACTTC.

CDR3: CAISESGSSYNEQFF. CDR3 nucleotides: TGTGCCATCAGTGAGTCGGGGAGCTCCTACAATGAGCAGTTCTTC. The chain carries TRBV10-3 and TRBJ2-1, with a tentative D call TRBD2 (5 bases). V was shortened by 0 bases and J by 0 bases, with 6 bases between the two germline ends. The CDR3 has 15 amino acids. Per germline, CDR1 ENHRY and CDR2 SYGVKD.

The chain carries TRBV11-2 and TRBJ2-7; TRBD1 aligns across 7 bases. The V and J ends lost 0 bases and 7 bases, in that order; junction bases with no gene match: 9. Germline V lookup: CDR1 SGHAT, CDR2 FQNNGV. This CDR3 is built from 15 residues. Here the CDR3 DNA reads TGTGCCAGCAGCTTAGATAATAGGGGGCATTGGGAGCAGTACTTC. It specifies CASSLDNRGHWEQYF.

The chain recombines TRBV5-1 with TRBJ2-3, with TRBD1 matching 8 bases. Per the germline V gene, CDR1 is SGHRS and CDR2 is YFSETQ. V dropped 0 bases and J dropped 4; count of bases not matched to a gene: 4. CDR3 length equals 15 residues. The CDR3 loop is CASSLGQGAADTQYF. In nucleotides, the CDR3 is TGCGCCAGCAGCTTGGGGCAGGGGGCCGCAGATACGCAGTATTTT.

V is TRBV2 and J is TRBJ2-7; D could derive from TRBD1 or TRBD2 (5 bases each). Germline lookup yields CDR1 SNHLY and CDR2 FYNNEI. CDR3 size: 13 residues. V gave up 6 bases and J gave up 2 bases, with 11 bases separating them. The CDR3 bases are TGTGCCAGCAGCCGGGACCGACCCTACGAGCAGTACTTC. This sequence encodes CASSRDRPYEQYF.